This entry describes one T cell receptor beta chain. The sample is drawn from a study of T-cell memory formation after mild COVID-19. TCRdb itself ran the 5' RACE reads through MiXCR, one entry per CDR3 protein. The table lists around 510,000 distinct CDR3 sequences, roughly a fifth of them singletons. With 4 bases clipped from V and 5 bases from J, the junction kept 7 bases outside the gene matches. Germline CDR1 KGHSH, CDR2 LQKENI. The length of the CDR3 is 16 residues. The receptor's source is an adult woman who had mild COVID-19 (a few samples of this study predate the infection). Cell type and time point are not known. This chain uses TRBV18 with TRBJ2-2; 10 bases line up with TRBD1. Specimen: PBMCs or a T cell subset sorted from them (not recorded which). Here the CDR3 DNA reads TGTGCCAGCTCACGTACCGGGACAGGGGATACCGGGGAGCTGTTTTTT. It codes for CASSRTGTGDTGELFF.